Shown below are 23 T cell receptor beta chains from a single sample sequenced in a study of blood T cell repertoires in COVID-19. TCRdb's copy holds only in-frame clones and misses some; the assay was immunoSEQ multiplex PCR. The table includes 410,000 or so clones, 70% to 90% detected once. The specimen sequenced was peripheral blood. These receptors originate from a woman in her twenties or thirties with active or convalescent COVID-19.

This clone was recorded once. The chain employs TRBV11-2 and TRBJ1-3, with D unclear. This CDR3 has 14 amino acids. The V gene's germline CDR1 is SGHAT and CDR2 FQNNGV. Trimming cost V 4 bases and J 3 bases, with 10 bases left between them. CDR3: CASSSATVGNTIYF. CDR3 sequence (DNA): TGTGCCAGCAGCTCAGCTACAGTTGGAAACACCATATATTTT.

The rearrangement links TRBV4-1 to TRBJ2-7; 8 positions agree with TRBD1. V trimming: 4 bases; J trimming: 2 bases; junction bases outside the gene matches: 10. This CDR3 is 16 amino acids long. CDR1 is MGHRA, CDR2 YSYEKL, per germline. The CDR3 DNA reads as TGCGCCAGCAGCCCAAGAGATCGACAGGGGACCTACGAGCAGTACTTC. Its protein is CASSPRDRQGTYEQYF.

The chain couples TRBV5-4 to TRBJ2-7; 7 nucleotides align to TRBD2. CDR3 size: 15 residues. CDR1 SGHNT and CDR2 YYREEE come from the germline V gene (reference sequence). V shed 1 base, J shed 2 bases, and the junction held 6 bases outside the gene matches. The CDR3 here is CASSLKSGTAYEQYF. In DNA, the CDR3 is TGTGCCAGCAGCTTGAAGAGCGGGACGGCCTACGAGCAGTACTTC.

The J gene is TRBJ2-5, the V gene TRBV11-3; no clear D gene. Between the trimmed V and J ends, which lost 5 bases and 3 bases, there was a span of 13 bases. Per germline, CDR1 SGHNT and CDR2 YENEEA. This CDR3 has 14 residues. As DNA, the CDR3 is TGTGCCAGCAGCCCGAGGAGTGCAGAAGAGACCCAGTACTTC. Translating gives CASSPRSAEETQYF.

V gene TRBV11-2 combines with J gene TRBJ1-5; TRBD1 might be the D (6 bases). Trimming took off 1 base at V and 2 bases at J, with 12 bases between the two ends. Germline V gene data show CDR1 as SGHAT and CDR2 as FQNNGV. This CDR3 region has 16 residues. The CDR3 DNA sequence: TGTGCCAGCAGCTTAGCAGGGGTGTCGGGCAATCAGCCCCAGCATTTT. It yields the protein CASSLAGVSGNQPQHF.

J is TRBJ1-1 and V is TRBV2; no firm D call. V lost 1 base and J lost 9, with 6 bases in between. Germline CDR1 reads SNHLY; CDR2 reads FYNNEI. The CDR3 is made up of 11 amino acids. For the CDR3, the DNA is TGTGCCAGCAGTGAAGGGCAGAAAGCTTTCTTT. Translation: CASSEGQKAFF.

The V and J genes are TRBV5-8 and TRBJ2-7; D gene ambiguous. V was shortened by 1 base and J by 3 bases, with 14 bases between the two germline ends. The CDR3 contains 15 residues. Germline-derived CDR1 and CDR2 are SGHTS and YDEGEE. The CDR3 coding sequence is TGTGCCAGCAGCTTGATCACAGAAAGCCTCTACGAGCAGTACTTC. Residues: CASSLITESLYEQYF.

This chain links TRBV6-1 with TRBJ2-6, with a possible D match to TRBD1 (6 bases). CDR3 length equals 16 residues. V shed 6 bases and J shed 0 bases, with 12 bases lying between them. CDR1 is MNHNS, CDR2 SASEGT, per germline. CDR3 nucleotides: TGTGCCAGCAGCGAAACAGGGAGCTCTGGGGCCAACGTCCTGACTTTC. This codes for CASSETGSSGANVLTF.

The CDR3 here is CASSIIGLAGGPDNEQFF. In DNA, the CDR3 is TGTGCCAGTAGTATAATAGGTCTAGCGGGAGGGCCGGACAATGAGCAGTTCTTC. The chain combines TRBV19 with TRBJ2-1; 12 bases are shared with TRBD2. The junction had 10 bases not matched to a gene; V was cut back by 2 bases and J by 5 bases. Germline loops: CDR1 LNHDA, CDR2 SQIVND (reference sequence). The CDR3 has 18 residues.

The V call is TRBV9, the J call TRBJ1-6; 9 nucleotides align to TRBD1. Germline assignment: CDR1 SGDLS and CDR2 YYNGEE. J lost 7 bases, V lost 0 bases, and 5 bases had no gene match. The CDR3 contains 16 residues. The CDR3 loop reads CASSVGQGDGNSPLHF. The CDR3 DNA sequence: TGTGCCAGCAGCGTAGGACAGGGGGACGGCAATTCACCCCTCCACTTT.

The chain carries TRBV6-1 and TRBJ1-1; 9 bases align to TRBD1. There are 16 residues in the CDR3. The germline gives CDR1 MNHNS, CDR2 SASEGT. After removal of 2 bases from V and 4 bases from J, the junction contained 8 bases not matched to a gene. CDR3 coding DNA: TGTGCCAGCAGTGAATCCGGGACAGGGAGGGGCACTGAAGCTTTCTTT. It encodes CASSESGTGRGTEAFF.

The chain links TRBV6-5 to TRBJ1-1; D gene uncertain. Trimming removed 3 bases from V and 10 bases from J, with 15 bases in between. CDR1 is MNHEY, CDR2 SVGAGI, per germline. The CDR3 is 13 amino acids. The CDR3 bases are TGTGCCAGCAGTTATGGTCCGTACTCAACAGCTTTCTTT. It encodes CASSYGPYSTAFF.

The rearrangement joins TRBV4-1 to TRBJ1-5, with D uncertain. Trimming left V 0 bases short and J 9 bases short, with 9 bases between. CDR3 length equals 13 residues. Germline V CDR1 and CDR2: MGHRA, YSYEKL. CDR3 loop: CASSQDNGMPQHF. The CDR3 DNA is TGCGCCAGCAGCCAAGATAACGGGATGCCCCAGCATTTT.

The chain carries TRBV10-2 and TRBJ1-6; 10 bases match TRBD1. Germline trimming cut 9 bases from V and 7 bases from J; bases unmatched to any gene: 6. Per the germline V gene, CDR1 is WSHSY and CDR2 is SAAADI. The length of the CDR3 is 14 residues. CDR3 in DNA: TGCGCCAGTAGGAGGGACAGGGGAAATTCACCCCTCCACTTT. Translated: CASRRDRGNSPLHF.

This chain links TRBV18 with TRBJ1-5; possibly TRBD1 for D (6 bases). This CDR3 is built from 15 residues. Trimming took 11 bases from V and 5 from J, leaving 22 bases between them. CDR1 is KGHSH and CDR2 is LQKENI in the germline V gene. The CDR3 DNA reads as TGTGCCTCCCCTATGGGGAAGGGGGTCTATCAGCCCCAGCATTTT. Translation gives CASPMGKGVYQPQHF.

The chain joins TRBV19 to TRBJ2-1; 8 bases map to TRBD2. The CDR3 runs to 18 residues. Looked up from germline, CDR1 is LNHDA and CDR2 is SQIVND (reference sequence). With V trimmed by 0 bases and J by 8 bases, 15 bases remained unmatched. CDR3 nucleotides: TGTGCCAGTAGTATAGACCATCCAGGCGGGGGGCAGGTTGATGAGCAGTTCTTC. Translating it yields CASSIDHPGGGQVDEQFF.

The CDR3 reads CASSSQGTVNQPQHF. CDR3 DNA sequence: TGTGCCAGCAGCTCCCAGGGGACAGTCAATCAGCCCCAGCATTTT. The V call is TRBV7-8, the J call TRBJ1-5; 7 bases are a match to TRBD1. Germline lookup yields CDR1 SGHVS and CDR2 FQNEAQ. The CDR3 totals 15 residues. The J segment lost 3 bases and the V segment lost 4 bases, leaving 6 bases of the junction unmatched.

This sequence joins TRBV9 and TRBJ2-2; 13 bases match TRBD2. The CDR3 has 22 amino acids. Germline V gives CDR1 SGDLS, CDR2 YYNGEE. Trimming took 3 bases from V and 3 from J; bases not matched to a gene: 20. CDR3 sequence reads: CASSAGQQLRTSGRGYTGELFF. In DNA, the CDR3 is TGTGCCAGCAGCGCGGGACAACAATTAAGAACTAGCGGGAGGGGATACACCGGGGAGCTGTTTTTT.

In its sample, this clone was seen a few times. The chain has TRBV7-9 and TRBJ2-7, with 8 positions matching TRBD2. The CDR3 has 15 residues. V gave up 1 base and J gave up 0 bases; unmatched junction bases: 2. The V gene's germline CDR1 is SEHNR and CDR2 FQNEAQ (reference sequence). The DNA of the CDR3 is TGTGCCAGCAGCTTAGGACTAGCGAGCTCCTACGAGCAGTACTTC. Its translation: CASSLGLASSYEQYF.

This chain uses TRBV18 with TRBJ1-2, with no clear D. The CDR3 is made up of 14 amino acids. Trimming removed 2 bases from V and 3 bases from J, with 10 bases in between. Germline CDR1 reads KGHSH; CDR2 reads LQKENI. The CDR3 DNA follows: TGTGCCAGCTCACCAAATTCCCAGGACTATGGCTACACCTTC. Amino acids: CASSPNSQDYGYTF. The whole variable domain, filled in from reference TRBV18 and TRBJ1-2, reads NAGVMQNPRHLVRRRGQEARLRCSPMKGHSHVYWYRQLPEEGLKFMVYLQKENIIDESGMPKERFSAEFPKEGPSILRIQQVVRGDSAAYFCASSPNSQDYGYTFGSGTRLTVV.

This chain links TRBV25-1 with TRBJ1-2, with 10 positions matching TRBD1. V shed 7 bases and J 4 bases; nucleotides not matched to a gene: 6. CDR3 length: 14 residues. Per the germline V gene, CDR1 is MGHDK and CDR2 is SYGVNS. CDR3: CASKGQGDSYGYTF. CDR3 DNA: TGTGCCAGCAAAGGACAGGGGGACTCCTATGGCTACACCTTC.

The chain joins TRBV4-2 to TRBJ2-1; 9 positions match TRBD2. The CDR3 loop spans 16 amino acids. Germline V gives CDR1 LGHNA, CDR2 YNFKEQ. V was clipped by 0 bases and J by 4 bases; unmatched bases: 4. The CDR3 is CASSQDTRGGYNEQFF. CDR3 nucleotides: TGTGCCAGCAGCCAAGATACGCGGGGGGGATACAATGAGCAGTTCTTC.

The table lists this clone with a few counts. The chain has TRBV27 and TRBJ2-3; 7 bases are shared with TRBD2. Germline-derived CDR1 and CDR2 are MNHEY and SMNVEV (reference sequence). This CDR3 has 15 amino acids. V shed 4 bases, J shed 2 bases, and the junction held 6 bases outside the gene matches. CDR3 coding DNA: TGTGCCAGCAGTTCCCCGGGGGGATTCACAGATACGCAGTATTTT. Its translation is CASSSPGGFTDTQYF.